Following are 12 T cell receptor beta chains from one sample sequenced in a study of blood T cell repertoires in COVID-19 (dated by TCRdb to about 2020). Library generation was performed with the immunoSEQ multiplex PCR assay. The immuneACCESS repertoire file appears here via TCRdb, limited to in-frame rearrangements. These files lack a portion of the clones; in checked studies, under half of the deficit traces to unresolved V genes, and the cause of the others is not known. Counted in this sample were under 250,000 clones; about 82% of them appeared once. The ten top clones hold about 6% of the sample. Sequencing used peripheral blood. The receptors derive from a woman aged 80 or older with COVID-19, enrolled during active disease.

V usage is TRBV5-6 and J usage is TRBJ1-1; 8 bases match TRBD1. The CDR3 consists of 13 residues. The J segment lost 6 bases and the V segment lost 2 bases, leaving 3 bases of the junction unmatched. Germline V gene sequence: CDR1 SGHDT, CDR2 YYEEEE. CDR3 sequence: CASSFTQGAEAFF. In DNA, the CDR3 is TGTGCCAGCAGCTTTACACAGGGGGCTGAAGCTTTCTTT.

This chain joins TRBV5-4 and TRBJ2-2, with 11 bases matching TRBD1. Germline CDR1 and CDR2: SGHNT and YYREEE (reference sequence). The CDR3 is 15 residues long. The V and J ends lost 4 bases and 5 bases, in that order; junction bases with no gene match: 4. CDR3 coding DNA: TGTGCCAGCAGCAAGGACAGGGGGCAGACCGGGGAGCTGTTTTTT. Its translation: CASSKDRGQTGELFF. The variable domain in full, completed from reference TRBV5-4 and TRBJ2-2, reads ETGVTQSPTHLIKTRGQQVTLRCSSQSGHNTVSWYQQALGQGPQFIFQYYREEENGRGNFPPRFSGLQFPNYSSELNVNALELDDSALYLCASSKDRGQTGELFFGEGSRLTVL.

V gene TRBV5-1 combines with J gene TRBJ2-3; the match to TRBD1 covers 8 bases. Germline lookup yields CDR1 SGHRS and CDR2 YFSETQ. The CDR3 covers 16 residues. J lost 0 bases, V lost 7 bases, and 10 bases had no gene match. As DNA, the CDR3 is TGCGCCAGCGGGACAGGAAACCCCACTAGCACAGATACGCAGTATTTT. It is translated as CASGTGNPTSTDTQYF.

The chain employs TRBV27 and TRBJ1-5, with a tentative D call TRBD1 (5 bases). The germline V and J ends were trimmed by 6 bases and 3 bases, with 9 bases remaining between them. Germline V gene data show CDR1 as MNHEY and CDR2 as SMNVEV (reference sequence). The CDR3 consists of 13 residues. The CDR3 spells CASSRVPNQPQHF. The CDR3 DNA reads TGTGCCAGCAGCAGGGTACCCAATCAGCCCCAGCATTTT.

CDR3 nucleotides: TGTGCCAGCAGCGTAGTGACTAGCGGGGGTCGGGAGCAGTTCTTC. Protein: CASSVVTSGGREQFF. This rearrangement joins TRBV9 to TRBJ2-1; 12 nucleotides agree with TRBD2. V lost 0 bases to trimming and J lost 10 bases; unmatched junction nucleotides: 5. This CDR3 has 15 residues. Germline V gene data show CDR1 as SGDLS and CDR2 as YYNGEE.

The rearrangement links TRBV29-1 to TRBJ2-7; 7 bases agree with TRBD1. Germline V gives CDR1 SQVTM, CDR2 ANQGSEA. Trimming removed 4 bases from V and 7 bases from J; junction bases left unmatched: 4. This CDR3 is built from 11 residues. Here the CDR3 DNA reads TGCAGCGTTGTGAGGGGGCGGGAGCAGTACGTC. Its translation is CSVVRGREQYV.

In its sample, this clone was seen once. The rearrangement links TRBV5-1 to TRBJ1-4, with 7 bases lining up with TRBD1. The junction had 4 bases not matched to a gene; V was cut back by 4 bases and J by 4 bases. Germline CDR1 reads SGHRS; CDR2 reads YFSETQ. The CDR3 is made up of 14 amino acids. As DNA, the CDR3 is TGCGCCAGCAGCCCCGGGACAGATAATGAAAAACTGTTTTTT. As protein: CASSPGTDNEKLFF.

This chain links TRBV24-1 with TRBJ1-5; the D is unclear. Germline CDR1 reads KGHDR; CDR2 reads SFDVKD. Trimming took off 5 bases at V and 8 bases at J, with 12 bases between the two ends. The CDR3 has 13 amino acids. DNA for the CDR3: TGTGCCACCAGTGGTCCCGGACTCAAGCCCCAGCATTTT. It yields the protein CATSGPGLKPQHF.

The chain links TRBV18 to TRBJ2-2, with TRBD2 matching over 10 bases. With 3 bases clipped from V and 1 base from J, the junction kept 5 bases outside the gene matches. There are 17 residues in the CDR3. Germline lookup yields CDR1 KGHSH and CDR2 LQKENI. CDR3 bases: TGTGCCAGCTCACCTCCTAGCGGGGGTTGGAACACCGGGGAGCTGTTTTTT. Protein sequence: CASSPPSGGWNTGELFF.

This chain links TRBV28 with TRBJ2-7; TRBD1 matches at 11 bases. The CDR3 is 15 residues long. Germline lookup yields CDR1 MDHEN and CDR2 SYDVKM. The junction had 4 bases not matched to a gene; V was cut back by 6 bases and J by 0 bases. As DNA, the CDR3 is TGTGCCAGCAGCGACGGGACAGGGGGCTCCTACGAGCAGTACGTC. Protein product: CASSDGTGGSYEQYV.

The V and J genes are TRBV6-5 and TRBJ2-7, with 8 bases matching TRBD1. CDR1 and CDR2 (germline): MNHEY, SVGAGI. The CDR3 is 13 amino acids. V shed 11 bases, J shed 0 bases, and the junction held 6 bases outside the gene matches. The CDR3 nucleotides are TGTGCCGGTGCGGGACAGGTCTCCTACGAGCAGTACTTC. As protein: CAGAGQVSYEQYF.

The chain joins TRBV11-2 to TRBJ1-4; D ambiguous. V was shortened by 1 base and J by 4 bases, with 7 bases between the two germline ends. Per the germline V gene, CDR1 is SGHAT and CDR2 is FQNNGV. The CDR3 totals 14 residues. The CDR3 sequence is CASSLGPVNEKLFF. The CDR3 DNA sequence: TGTGCCAGCAGCTTAGGGCCAGTTAATGAAAAACTGTTTTTT.